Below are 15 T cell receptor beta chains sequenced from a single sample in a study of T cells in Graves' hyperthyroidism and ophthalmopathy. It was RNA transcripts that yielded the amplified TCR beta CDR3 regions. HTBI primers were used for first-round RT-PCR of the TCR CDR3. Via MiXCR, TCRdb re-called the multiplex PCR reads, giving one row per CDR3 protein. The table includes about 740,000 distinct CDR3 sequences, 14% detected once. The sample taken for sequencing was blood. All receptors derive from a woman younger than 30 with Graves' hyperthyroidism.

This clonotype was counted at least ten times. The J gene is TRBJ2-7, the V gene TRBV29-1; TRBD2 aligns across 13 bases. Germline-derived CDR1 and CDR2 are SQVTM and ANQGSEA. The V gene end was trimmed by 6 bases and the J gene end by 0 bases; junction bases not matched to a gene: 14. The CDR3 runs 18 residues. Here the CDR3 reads CSVAEIWGLAGSSYEQYF. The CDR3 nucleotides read TGCAGCGTGGCCGAAATATGGGGACTAGCGGGAAGCTCCTACGAGCAGTACTTC.

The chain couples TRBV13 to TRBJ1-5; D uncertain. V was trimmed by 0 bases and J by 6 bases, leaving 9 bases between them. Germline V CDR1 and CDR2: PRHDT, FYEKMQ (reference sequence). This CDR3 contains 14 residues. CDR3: CASSLGVGVQPQHF. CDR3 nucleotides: TGTGCCAGCAGCTTAGGGGTTGGGGTTCAGCCCCAGCATTTT.

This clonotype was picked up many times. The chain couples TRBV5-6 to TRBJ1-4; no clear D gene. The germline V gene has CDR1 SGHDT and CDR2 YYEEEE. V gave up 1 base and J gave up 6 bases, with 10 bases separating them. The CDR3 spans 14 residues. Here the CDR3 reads CASSLSATDEKLFF. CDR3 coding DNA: TGTGCCAGCAGCTTGTCAGCAACAGATGAAAAACTGTTTTTT.

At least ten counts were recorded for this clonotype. The CDR3 reads CSASRGQGEKLFF. The DNA for the CDR3 is TGCAGTGCTAGCCGAGGACAGGGGGAAAAACTGTTTTTT. The chain recombines TRBV20-1 with TRBJ1-4, with TRBD1 matching 9 bases. Germline CDR1 is DFQATT and CDR2 is SNEGSKA (reference sequence). The CDR3 is 13 residues long. The ends lost 3 bases at V and 8 bases at J; junction bases unmatched: 4.

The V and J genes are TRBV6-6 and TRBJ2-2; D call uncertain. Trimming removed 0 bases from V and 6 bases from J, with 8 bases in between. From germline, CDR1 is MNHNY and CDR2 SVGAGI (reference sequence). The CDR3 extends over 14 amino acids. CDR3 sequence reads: CASSYSVWAGELFF. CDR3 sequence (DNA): TGTGCCAGCAGTTACTCCGTGTGGGCCGGGGAGCTGTTTTTT.

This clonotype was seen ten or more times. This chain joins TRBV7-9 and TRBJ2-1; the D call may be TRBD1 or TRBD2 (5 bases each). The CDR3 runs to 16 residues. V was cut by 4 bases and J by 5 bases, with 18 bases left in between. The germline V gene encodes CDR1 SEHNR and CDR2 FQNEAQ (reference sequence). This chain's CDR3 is CASSSRDGPEDNEQFF. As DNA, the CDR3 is TGTGCCAGCAGCTCCAGGGACGGTCCCGAGGACAATGAGCAGTTCTTC.

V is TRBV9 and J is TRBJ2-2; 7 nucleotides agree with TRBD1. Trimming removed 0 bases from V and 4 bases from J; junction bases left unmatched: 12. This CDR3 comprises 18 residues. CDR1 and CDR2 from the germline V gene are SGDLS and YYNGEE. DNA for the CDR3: TGTGCCAGCAGCGTAGCTTTCACCGACAGGGCCCTCACCGGGGAGCTGTTTTTT. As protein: CASSVAFTDRALTGELFF.

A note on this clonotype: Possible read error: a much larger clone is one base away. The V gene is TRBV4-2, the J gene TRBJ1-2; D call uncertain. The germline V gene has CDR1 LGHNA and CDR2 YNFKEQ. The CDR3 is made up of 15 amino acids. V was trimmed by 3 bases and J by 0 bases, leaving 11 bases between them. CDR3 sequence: CASSQEVGANYGYTF. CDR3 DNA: TGTGCCAGCAGCCAGGAGGTGGGAGCTAACTATGGCTACACCTTC.

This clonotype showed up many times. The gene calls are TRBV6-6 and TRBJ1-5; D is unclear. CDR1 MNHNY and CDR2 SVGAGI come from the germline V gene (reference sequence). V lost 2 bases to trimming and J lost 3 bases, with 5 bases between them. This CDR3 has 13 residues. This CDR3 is CASSYMVNQPQHF. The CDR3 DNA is TGTGCCAGCAGTTACATGGTCAATCAGCCCCAGCATTTT.

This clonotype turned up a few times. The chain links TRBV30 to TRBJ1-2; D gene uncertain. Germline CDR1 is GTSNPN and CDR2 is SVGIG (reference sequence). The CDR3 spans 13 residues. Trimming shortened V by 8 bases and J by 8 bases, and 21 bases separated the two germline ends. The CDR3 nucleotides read TGTGCCGCGGGTCGACCCATCTCGGGAGGCTACACCTTC. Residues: CAAGRPISGGYTF.

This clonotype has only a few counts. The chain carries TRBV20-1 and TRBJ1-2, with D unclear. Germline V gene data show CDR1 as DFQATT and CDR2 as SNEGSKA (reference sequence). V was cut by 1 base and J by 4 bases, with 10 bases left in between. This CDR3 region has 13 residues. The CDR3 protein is CSARALTSYGYTF. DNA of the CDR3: TGCAGTGCTAGAGCTCTCACCAGCTATGGCTACACCTTC.

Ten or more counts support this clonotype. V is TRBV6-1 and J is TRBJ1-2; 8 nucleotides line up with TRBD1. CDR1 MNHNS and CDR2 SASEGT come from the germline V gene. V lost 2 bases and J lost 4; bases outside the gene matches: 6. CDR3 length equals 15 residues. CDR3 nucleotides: TGTGCCAGCAGTGAACTTGGGACAGGAACCTATGGCTACACCTTC. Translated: CASSELGTGTYGYTF.

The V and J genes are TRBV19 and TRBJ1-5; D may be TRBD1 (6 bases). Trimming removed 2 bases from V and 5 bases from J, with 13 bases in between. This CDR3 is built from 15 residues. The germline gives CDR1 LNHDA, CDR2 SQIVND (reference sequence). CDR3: CASSISRGIYQPQHF. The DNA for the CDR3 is TGTGCCAGTAGTATATCGAGGGGGATTTATCAGCCCCAGCATTTT.

The CDR3, as DNA: TGTGCCAGCAGTTTACCGGGGATTGGAGAAAAACTGTTTTTT. As protein: CASSLPGIGEKLFF. The V gene is TRBV28, the J gene TRBJ1-4; D ambiguous. The CDR3 contains 14 residues. Germline assignment: CDR1 MDHEN and CDR2 SYDVKM. Trimming took off 2 bases at V and 8 bases at J, with 12 bases between the two ends.

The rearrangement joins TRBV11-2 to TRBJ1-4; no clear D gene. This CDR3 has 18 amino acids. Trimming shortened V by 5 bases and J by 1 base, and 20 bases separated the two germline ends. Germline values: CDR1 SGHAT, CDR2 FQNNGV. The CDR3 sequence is CASSQTPATYKTNEKLFF. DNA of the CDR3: TGTGCCAGCAGCCAGACCCCGGCCACCTATAAAACTAATGAAAAACTGTTTTTT.